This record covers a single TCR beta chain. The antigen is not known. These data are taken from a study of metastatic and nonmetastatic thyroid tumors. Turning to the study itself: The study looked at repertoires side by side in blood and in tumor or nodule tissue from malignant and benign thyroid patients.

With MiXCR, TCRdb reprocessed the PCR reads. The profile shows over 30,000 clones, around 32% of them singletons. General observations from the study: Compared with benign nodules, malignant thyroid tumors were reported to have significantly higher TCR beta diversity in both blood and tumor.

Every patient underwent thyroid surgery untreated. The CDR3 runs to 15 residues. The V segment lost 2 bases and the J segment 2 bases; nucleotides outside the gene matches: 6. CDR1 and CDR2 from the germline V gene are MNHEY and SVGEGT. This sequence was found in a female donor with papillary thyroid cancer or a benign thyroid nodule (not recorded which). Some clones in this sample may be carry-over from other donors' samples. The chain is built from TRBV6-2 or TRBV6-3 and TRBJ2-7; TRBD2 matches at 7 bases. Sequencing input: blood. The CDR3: CASSYGGEGTYEQYF. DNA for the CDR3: TGTGCCAGCAGTTACGGTGGGGAGGGGACCTACGAGCAGTACTTC.